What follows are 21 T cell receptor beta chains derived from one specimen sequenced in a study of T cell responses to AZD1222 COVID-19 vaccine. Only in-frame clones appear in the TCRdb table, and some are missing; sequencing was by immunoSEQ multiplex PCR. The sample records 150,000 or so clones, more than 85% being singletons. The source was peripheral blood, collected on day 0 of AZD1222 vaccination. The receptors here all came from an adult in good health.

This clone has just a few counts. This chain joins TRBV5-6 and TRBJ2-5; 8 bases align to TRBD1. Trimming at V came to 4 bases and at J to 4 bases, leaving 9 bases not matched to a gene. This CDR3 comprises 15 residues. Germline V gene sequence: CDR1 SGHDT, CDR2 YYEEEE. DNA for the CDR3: TGTGCCAGCAGCACATCCCAGGGGGCTACAGAGACCCAGTACTTC. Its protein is CASSTSQGATETQYF.

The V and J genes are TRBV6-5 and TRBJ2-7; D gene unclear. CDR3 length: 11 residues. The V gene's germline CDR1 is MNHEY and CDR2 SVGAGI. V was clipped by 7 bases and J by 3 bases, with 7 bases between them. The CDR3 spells CASNLGYEQYF. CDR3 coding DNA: TGTGCCAGCAATCTAGGCTACGAGCAGTACTTC.

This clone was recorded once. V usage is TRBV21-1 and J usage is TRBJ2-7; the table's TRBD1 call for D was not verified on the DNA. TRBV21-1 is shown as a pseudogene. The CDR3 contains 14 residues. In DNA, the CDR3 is TGTGCCAGCGGAGGGACAGGGTTATGGTACGAGCAGTACTTC. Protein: CASGGTGLWYEQYF.

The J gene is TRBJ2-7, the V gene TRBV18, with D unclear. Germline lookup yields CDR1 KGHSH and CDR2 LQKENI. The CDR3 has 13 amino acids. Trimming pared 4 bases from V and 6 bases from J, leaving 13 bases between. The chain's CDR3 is CASSQDSSGEQYF. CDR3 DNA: TGTGCCAGCTCACAGGATTCGTCCGGCGAGCAGTACTTC. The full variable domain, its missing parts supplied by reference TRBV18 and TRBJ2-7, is NAGVMQNPRHLVRRRGQEARLRCSPMKGHSHVYWYRQLPEEGLKFMVYLQKENIIDESGMPKERFSAEFPKEGPSILRIQQVVRGDSAAYFCASSQDSSGEQYFGPGTRLTVT.

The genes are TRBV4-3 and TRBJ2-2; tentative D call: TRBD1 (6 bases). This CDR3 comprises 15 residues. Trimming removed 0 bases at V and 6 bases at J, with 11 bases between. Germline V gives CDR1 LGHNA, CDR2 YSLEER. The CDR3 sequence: CASSQEQGVAGELFF. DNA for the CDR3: TGCGCCAGCAGCCAAGAACAGGGAGTCGCCGGGGAGCTGTTTTTT.

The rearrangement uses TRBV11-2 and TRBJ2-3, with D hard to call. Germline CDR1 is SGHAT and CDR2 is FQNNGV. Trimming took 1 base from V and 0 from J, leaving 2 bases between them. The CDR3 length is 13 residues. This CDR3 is CASSLGSTDTQYF. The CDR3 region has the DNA TGTGCCAGCAGCTTAGGAAGCACAGATACGCAGTATTTT.

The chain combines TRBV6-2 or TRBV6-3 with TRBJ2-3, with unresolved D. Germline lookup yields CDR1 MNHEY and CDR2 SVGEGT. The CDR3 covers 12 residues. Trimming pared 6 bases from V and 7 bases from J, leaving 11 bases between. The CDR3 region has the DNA TGTGCCAGCAGCACCCTTGGCAATACGCAGTATTTT. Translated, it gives CASSTLGNTQYF.

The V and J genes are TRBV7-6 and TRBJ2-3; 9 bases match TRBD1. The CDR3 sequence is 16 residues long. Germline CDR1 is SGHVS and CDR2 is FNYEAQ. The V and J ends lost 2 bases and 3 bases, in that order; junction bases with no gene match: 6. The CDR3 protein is CASSLPGTGKTDTQYF. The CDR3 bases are TGTGCCAGCAGCTTACCCGGGACAGGGAAAACAGATACGCAGTATTTT.

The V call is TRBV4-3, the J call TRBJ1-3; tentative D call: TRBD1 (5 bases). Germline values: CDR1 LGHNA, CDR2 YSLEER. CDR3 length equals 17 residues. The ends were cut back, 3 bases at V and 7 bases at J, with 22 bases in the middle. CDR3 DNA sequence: TGCGCCAGCAGCCAGGGGCTTTCAGCAGGGTTCGCGAACACCATATATTTT. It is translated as CASSQGLSAGFANTIYF.

DNA of the CDR3: TGTGCCAGCAGGCGACTAGCGGGGGGTCTTTCGGAGACCCAGTACTTC. This gives the protein CASRRLAGGLSETQYF. This chain joins TRBV2 and TRBJ2-5; 13 bases agree with TRBD2. V lost 6 bases to trimming and J lost 5 bases; unmatched junction nucleotides: 9. CDR3 length: 16 amino acids. The germline V gene encodes CDR1 SNHLY and CDR2 FYNNEI.

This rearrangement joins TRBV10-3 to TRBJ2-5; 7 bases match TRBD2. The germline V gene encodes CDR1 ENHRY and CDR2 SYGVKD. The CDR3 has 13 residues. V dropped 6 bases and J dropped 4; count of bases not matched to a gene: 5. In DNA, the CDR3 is TGTGCCATCAGCCCAGGGAGGGGAGAGACCCAGTACTTC. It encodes CAISPGRGETQYF.

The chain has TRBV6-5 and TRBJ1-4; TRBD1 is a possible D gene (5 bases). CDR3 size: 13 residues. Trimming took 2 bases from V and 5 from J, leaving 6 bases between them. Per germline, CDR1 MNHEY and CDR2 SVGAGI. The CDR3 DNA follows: TGTGCCAGCAGTTACCCAGGGAATGAAAAACTGTTTTTT. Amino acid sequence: CASSYPGNEKLFF.

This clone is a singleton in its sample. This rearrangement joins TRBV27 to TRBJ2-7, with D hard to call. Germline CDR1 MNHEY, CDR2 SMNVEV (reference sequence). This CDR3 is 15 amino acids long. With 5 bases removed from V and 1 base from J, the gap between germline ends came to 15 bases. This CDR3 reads CASSSRLTQSYEQYF. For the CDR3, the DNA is TGTGCCAGCAGTAGCCGGCTAACACAGTCCTACGAGCAGTACTTC.

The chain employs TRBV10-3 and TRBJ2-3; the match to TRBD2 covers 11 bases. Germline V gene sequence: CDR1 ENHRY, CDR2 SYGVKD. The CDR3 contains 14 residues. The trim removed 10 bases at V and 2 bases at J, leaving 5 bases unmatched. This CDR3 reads CATSSGGFTDTQYF. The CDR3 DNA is TGTGCCACGTCTAGCGGGGGGTTCACAGATACGCAGTATTTT.

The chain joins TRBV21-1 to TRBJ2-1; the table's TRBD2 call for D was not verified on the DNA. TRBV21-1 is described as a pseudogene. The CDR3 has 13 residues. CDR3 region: CASTLEEVNEQFF. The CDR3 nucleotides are TGTGCCAGCACCCTGGAGGAAGTGAATGAGCAGTTCTTC.

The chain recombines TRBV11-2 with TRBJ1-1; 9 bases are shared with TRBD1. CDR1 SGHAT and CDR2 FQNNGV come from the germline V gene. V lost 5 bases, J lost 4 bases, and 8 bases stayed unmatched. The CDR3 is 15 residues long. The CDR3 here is CASSRQGGFGTEAFF. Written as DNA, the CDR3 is TGTGCCAGCAGCCGACAGGGGGGGTTTGGCACTGAAGCTTTCTTT.

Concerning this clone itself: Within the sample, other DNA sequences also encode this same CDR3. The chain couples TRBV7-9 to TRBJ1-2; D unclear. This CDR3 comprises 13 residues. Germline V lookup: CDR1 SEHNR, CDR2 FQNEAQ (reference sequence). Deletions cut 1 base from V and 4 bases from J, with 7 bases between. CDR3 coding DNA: TGTGCCAGCAGCTTAGGAGGGATCTATGGCTACACCTTC. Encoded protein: CASSLGGIYGYTF.

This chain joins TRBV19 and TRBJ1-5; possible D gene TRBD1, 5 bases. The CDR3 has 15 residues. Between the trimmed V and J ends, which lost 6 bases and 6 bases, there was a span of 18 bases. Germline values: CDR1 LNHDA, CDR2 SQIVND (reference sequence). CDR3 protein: CASRPGSGTRQPQHF. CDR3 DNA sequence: TGTGCCAGTAGACCCGGGTCGGGGACCCGTCAGCCCCAGCATTTT.

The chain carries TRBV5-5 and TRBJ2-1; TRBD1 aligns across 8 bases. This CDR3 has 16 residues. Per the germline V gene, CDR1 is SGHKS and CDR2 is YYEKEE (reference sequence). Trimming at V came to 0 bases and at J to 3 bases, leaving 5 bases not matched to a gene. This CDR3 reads CASSLVGTGVYNEQFF. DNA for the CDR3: TGTGCCAGCAGCTTGGTCGGGACAGGAGTCTACAATGAGCAGTTCTTC.

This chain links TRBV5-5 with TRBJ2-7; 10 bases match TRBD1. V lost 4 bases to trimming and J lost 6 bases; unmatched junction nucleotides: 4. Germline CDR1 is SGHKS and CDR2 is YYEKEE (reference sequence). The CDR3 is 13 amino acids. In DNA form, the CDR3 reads TGTGCCAGCAGCCCCGGGACAGGGGTCGAGCAGTACTTC. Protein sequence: CASSPGTGVEQYF.

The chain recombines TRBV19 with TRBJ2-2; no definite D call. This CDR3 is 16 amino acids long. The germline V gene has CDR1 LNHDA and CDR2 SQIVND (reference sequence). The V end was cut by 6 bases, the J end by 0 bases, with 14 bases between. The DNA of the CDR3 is TGTGCCAGTAGGCACGACTGGACGGCGAACACCGGGGAGCTGTTTTTT. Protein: CASRHDWTANTGELFF.